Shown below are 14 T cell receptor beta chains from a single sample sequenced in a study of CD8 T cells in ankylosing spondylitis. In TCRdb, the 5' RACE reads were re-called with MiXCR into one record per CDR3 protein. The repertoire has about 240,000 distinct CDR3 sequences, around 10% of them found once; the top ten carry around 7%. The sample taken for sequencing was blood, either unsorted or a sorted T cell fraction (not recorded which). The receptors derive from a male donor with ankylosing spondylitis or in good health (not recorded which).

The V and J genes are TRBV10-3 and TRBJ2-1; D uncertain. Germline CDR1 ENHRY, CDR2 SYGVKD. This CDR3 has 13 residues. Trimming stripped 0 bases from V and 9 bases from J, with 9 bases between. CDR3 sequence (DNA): TGTGCCATCAGTGAGTCCCCCTTCAGTGAGCAGTTCTTC. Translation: CAISESPFSEQFF.

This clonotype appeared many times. CDR3 DNA: TGTGCCAGCAGCCAGCGTCTCCAGAGGTTGAAGTTCTTC. This codes for CASSQRLQRLKFF. The chain recombines TRBV14 with TRBJ2-1, with D unclear. CDR3 length: 13 amino acids. Trimming cost V 3 bases and J 14 bases, with 17 bases left between them. From germline, CDR1 is SGHDN and CDR2 FVKESK.

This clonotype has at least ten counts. DNA of the CDR3: TGTGCCAGCAGTGAAGAGGGACTCACAGATACGCAGTATTTT. Translating it yields CASSEEGLTDTQYF. The chain combines TRBV6-1 with TRBJ2-3; D is possibly TRBD2 (6 bases). The CDR3 has 14 amino acids. V shed 1 base and J shed 2 bases, with 7 bases lying between them. Germline values: CDR1 MNHNS, CDR2 SASEGT.

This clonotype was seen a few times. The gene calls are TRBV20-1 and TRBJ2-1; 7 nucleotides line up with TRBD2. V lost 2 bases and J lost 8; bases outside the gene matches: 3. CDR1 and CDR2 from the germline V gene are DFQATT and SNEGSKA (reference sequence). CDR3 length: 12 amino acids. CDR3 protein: CSARQGGDEQFF. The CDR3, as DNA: TGCAGTGCTAGACAGGGAGGGGATGAGCAGTTCTTC.

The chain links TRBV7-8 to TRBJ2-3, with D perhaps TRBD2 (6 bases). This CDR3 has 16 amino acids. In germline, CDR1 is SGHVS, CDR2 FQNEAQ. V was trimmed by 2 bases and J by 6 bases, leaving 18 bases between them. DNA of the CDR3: TGTGCCAGCAGCTTAAACCATGGGACTGGCGGCGATACGCAGTATTTT. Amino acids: CASSLNHGTGGDTQYF.

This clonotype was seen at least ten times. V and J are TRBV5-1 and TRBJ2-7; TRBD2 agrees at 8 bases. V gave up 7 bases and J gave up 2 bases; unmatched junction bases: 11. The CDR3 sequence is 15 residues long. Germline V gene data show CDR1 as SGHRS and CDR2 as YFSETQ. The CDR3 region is CASRPLRGLAYEQYF. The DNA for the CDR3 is TGCGCCAGCCGACCTTTGAGGGGACTAGCCTACGAGCAGTACTTC.

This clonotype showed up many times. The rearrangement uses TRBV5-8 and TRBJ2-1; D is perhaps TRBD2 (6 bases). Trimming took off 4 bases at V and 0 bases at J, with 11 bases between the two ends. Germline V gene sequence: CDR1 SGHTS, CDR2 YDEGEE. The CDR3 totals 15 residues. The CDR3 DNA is TGTGCCAGCAGCCCACTAGCCAGCTCCTACAATGAGCAGTTCTTC. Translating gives CASSPLASSYNEQFF.

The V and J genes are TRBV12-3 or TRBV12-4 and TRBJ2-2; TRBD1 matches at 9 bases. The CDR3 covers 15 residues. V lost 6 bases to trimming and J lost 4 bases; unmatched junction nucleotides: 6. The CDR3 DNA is TGTGCCAGCAGGATAGGACAGGGGCCCACCGGGGAGCTGTTTTTT. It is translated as CASRIGQGPTGELFF.

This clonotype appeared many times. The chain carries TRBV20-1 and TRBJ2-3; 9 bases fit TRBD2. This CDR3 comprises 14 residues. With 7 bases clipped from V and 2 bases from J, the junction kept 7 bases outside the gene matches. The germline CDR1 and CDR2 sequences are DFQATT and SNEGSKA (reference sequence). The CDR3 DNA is TGCAGTGGGGGACTAGCTCTTCACACAGATACGCAGTATTTT. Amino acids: CSGGLALHTDTQYF.

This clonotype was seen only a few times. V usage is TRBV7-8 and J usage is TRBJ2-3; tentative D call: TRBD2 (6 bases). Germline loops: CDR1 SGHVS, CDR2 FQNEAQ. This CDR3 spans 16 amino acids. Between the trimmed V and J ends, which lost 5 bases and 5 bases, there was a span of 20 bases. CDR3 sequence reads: CASSPSLGGGEDTQYF. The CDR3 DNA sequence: TGTGCCAGCAGCCCTTCGTTGGGAGGAGGTGAAGATACGCAGTATTTT.

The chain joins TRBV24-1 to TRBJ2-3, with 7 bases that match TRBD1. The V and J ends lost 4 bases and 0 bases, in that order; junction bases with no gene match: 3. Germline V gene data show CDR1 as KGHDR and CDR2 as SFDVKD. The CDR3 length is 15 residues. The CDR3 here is CATSETGLSTDTQYF. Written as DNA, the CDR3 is TGTGCCACCAGTGAGACAGGGCTAAGCACAGATACGCAGTATTTT.

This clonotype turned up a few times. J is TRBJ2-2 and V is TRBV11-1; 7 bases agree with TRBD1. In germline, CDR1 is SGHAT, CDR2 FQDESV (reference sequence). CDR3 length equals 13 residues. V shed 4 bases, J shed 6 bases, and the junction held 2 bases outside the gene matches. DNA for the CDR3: TGTGCCAGCAGCTCCACAGGGGCCGGGGAGCTGTTTTTT. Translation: CASSSTGAGELFF.

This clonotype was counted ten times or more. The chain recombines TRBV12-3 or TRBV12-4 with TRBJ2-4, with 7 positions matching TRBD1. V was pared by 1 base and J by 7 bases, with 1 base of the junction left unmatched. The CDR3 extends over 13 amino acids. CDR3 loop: CASSLETGNIQYF. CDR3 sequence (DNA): TGTGCCAGCAGTTTAGAGACAGGGAACATTCAGTACTTC.

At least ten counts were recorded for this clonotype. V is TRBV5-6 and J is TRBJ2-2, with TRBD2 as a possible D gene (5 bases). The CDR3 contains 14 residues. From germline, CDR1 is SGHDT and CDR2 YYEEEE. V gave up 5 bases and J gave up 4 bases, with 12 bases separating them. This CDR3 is CASSFVRGTGELFF. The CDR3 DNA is TGTGCCAGCAGTTTCGTTCGGGGCACCGGGGAGCTGTTTTTT.